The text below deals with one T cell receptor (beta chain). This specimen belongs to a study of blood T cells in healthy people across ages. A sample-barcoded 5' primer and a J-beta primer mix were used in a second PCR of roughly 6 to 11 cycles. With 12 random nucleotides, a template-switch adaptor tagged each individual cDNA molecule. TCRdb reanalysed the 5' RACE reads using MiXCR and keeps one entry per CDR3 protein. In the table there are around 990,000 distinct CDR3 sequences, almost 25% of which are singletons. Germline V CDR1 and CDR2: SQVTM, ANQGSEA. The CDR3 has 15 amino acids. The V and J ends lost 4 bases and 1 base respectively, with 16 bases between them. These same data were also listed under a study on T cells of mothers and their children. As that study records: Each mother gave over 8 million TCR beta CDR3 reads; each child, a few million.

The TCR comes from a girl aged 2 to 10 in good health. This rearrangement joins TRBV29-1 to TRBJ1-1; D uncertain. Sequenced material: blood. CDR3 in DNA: TGCAGCGTTGCAAGAACCGTCCCAGGGAACACTGAAGCTTTCTTT. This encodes CSVARTVPGNTEAFF.